The 17 T cell receptor beta chains below come from one sample, sequenced in a study of T-cell memory formation after mild COVID-19. TCRdb reprocessed the 5' RACE reads with MiXCR, giving one entry per CDR3 protein. The sample consists of about 470,000 distinct CDR3 sequences, 20% to 30% of them appearing once. Specimen: PBMCs or a T cell subset sorted from them (not recorded which). These receptors were obtained from an adult woman who had mild COVID-19 (a few samples of this study predate the infection). Cell type and time point are not known.

The chain uses TRBV5-6 and TRBJ2-1; D is ambiguous. The V end lost 4 bases, the J end lost 5 bases, and 7 bases lay between the germline ends. Germline-derived CDR1 and CDR2 are SGHDT and YYEEEE. This CDR3 comprises 12 residues. CDR3 bases: TGTGCCAGCAGCCCGAGAGACAATGAGCAGTTCTTC. It yields the protein CASSPRDNEQFF. The variable domain in full, with the rest retrieved from reference TRBV5-6 and TRBJ2-1, is DAGVTQSPTHLIKTRGQQVTLRCSPKSGHDTVSWYQQALGQGPQFIFQYYEEEERQRGNFPDRFSGHQFPNYSSELNVNALLLGDSALYLCASSPRDNEQFFGPGTRLTVL.

V is TRBV15 and J is TRBJ2-5; TRBD1 might be the D (7 bases). The germline gives CDR1 LNHNV, CDR2 YYDKDF (reference sequence). Trimming removed 1 base at V and 5 bases at J, with 14 bases between. The CDR3 spans 15 residues. The CDR3 region is CATSRAQGGRETQYF. The CDR3, as DNA: TGTGCCACCAGCAGAGCCCAGGGGGGACGGGAGACCCAGTACTTC.

The gene calls are TRBV7-6 and TRBJ2-1; D remains ambiguous. This CDR3 comprises 12 residues. CDR1 is SGHVS, CDR2 FNYEAQ, per germline. Trimming stripped 4 bases from V and 5 bases from J, with 6 bases between. The CDR3 nucleotides read TGTGCCAGCAGCTCTTCCCACAATGAGCAGTTCTTC. This codes for CASSSSHNEQFF.

The chain joins TRBV3-1 to TRBJ2-7; 10 bases are a match to TRBD1. The V gene's germline CDR1 is LGHDT and CDR2 YNNKEL (reference sequence). With 4 bases clipped from V and 3 bases from J, the junction kept 3 bases outside the gene matches. The CDR3 length is 14 residues. As DNA, the CDR3 is TGTGCCAGCAGCCCGGACAGGGGGTTCTACGAGCAGTACTTC. Protein product: CASSPDRGFYEQYF.

V is TRBV12-3 or TRBV12-4 and J is TRBJ1-2, with 10 bases lining up with TRBD1. The V and J ends lost 6 bases and 3 bases, in that order; junction bases with no gene match: 13. CDR3 length equals 17 residues. The CDR3 DNA sequence: TGTGCCAGCAGCCCCTACTGGGACAGGGGTTTGGACTATGGCTACACCTTC. This sequence encodes CASSPYWDRGLDYGYTF.

The chain carries TRBV7-9 and TRBJ1-1; the D is unclear. This CDR3 is built from 12 residues. Trimming took 1 base from V and 7 from J, leaving 7 bases between them. Germline V gene sequence: CDR1 SEHNR, CDR2 FQNEAQ (reference sequence). The CDR3 nucleotides read TGTGCCAGCAGCTTAGTTCCCAGTGAAGCTTTCTTT. This gives the protein CASSLVPSEAFF.

The chain combines TRBV13 with TRBJ2-7; 15 nucleotides line up with TRBD2. The V gene end was trimmed by 4 bases and the J gene end by 6 bases; junction bases not matched to a gene: 7. Germline loops: CDR1 PRHDT, CDR2 FYEKMQ (reference sequence). The CDR3 loop spans 16 amino acids. In DNA form, the CDR3 reads TGTGCCAGCAGCTCCCGGACTAGCGGGAGGGAGTCCGAGCAGTACTTC. This sequence encodes CASSSRTSGRESEQYF.

This clonotype was observed a handful of times. V is TRBV7-6 and J is TRBJ2-7; tentative D call: TRBD2 (6 bases). Germline CDR1 is SGHVS and CDR2 is FNYEAQ. The CDR3 sequence is 16 residues long. V shed 4 bases and J shed 6 bases, with 22 bases lying between them. The CDR3 nucleotides read TGTGCCAGCAGCTCACAAACCGGGACTGGACCGGGCGAGCAGTACTTC. This codes for CASSSQTGTGPGEQYF.

V gene TRBV9 combines with J gene TRBJ2-5; 7 positions match TRBD1. CDR1 is SGDLS, CDR2 YYNGEE, per germline. The V gene end was trimmed by 2 bases and the J gene end by 8 bases; junction bases not matched to a gene: 9. This CDR3 has 14 residues. CDR3 protein: CASSVEDRATTQYF. The CDR3 coding sequence is TGTGCCAGCAGCGTCGAAGACAGGGCGACAACCCAGTACTTC. The complete variable domain, with remaining parts taken from reference TRBV9 and TRBJ2-5, reads DSGVTQTPKHLITATGQRVTLRCSPRSGDLSVYWYQQSLDQGLQFLIQYYNGEERAKGNILERFSAQQFPDLHSELNLSSLELGDSALYFCASSVEDRATTQYFGPGTRLLVL.

This clonotype was counted between two and nine times. V is TRBV6-5 and J is TRBJ2-7, with a tentative D call TRBD1 (5 bases). V lost 8 bases, J lost 5 bases, and 10 bases lay in between. CDR1 is MNHEY, CDR2 SVGAGI, per germline. The CDR3 consists of 11 residues. The CDR3 coding sequence is TGTGCCAGCTCCCAGGGCCACGAGCAGTACTTC. Amino acids: CASSQGHEQYF.

This chain uses TRBV30 with TRBJ2-7; TRBD1 is a possible D gene (6 bases). CDR1 and CDR2 (germline): GTSNPN, SVGIG (reference sequence). The CDR3 extends over 13 amino acids. V lost 0 bases, J lost 3 bases, and 9 bases lay in between. CDR3 in amino acids: CAWSVHRDYEQYF. In nucleotides, the CDR3 is TGTGCCTGGAGTGTACACAGGGACTACGAGCAGTACTTC.

The CDR3: CASSGRLAVLSSYNEQFF. The CDR3 DNA reads TGCGCCAGCAGCGGGCGCCTAGCGGTATTGAGCTCCTACAATGAGCAGTTCTTC. V is TRBV5-1 and J is TRBJ2-1, with 7 positions matching TRBD2. Germline assignment: CDR1 SGHRS and CDR2 YFSETQ. After removal of 4 bases from V and 0 bases from J, the junction contained 13 bases not matched to a gene. The CDR3 covers 18 residues.

This clonotype has more than one count but fewer than ten. The rearrangement joins TRBV5-1 to TRBJ2-7, with a tentative D call TRBD2 (5 bases). From germline, CDR1 is SGHRS and CDR2 YFSETQ. V lost 6 bases, J lost 3 bases, and 16 bases lay in between. The CDR3 spans 14 residues. The CDR3 DNA is TGCGCCAGCACCTCAGGTGAGGGAGACTACGAGCAGTACTTC. This gives the protein CASTSGEGDYEQYF.

This clonotype was seen more than once but under ten times. The chain has TRBV12-3 or TRBV12-4 and TRBJ2-6; 8 bases match TRBD1. This CDR3 has 17 residues. V lost 1 base to trimming and J lost 2 bases; unmatched junction nucleotides: 4. In DNA, the CDR3 is TGTGCCAGCAGTTTAGGACAGGGGAAGGCTGGGGCCAACGTCCTGACTTTC. Translated: CASSLGQGKAGANVLTF.

This clonotype was recorded a few times. This sequence joins TRBV12-3 or TRBV12-4 and TRBJ1-2; D is ambiguous. This CDR3 spans 13 amino acids. V was clipped by 6 bases and J by 2 bases, with 10 bases between them. CDR3 sequence (DNA): TGTGCCAGCAGACGCACAGCGAACTATGGCTACACCTTC. It translates to CASRRTANYGYTF.

This clonotype was picked up a small number of times. The chain recombines TRBV4-1 with TRBJ1-2; 12 positions match TRBD1. The CDR3 runs to 17 residues. Germline lookup yields CDR1 MGHRA and CDR2 YSYEKL. J lost 5 bases, V lost 1 base, and 8 bases had no gene match. In DNA, the CDR3 is TGCGCCAGCAGCCAAGCCGGGACAGGGGGCGCGTGGTATGGCTACACCTTC. Translating it yields CASSQAGTGGAWYGYTF.

The chain joins TRBV2 to TRBJ2-7; D unclear. There are 13 residues in the CDR3. Germline V CDR1 and CDR2: SNHLY, FYNNEI. Trimming stripped 6 bases from V and 2 bases from J, with 11 bases between. The CDR3 protein is CASSPGRAYEQYF. In DNA, the CDR3 is TGTGCCAGCAGCCCTGGACGAGCCTACGAGCAGTACTTC.